The present T cell receptor beta chain was sequenced within a study of human T cells and chemical hapten exposure. General study points: After DPC sensitization, TCRs above 1 in 1000 frequency showed no change.

Germline V CDR1 and CDR2: MGHRA, YSYEKL. CDR3 length equals 16 residues. Between the trimmed V and J ends, which lost 0 bases and 0 bases, there was a span of 9 bases. TCRdb independently ran MiXCR on the RACE reads; one entry per CDR3 protein. Among just under 350,000 distinct CDR3 sequences listed, around 7% were seen once. Sample time point: patch test 1, 2 weeks after DPC sensitization. Stated treatment: therapeutic diphenylcyclopropenone sensitization with weekly scalp DPC. About this clonotype: What it recognizes is unknown.

This receptor was taken from a woman aged 18-29 years with alopecia areata. Some clones in this sample may be carry-over from other donors' samples. The V call is TRBV4-1, the J call TRBJ1-5; D is unclear. This specimen was whole blood, taken in connection with sensitization to the hapten diphenylcyclopropenone (DPC). The CDR3 bases are TGCGCCAGCAGCCAAGAGACAACCTCTAGCAATCAGCCCCAGCATTTT. This gives the protein CASSQETTSSNQPQHF.